The 13 T cell receptor beta chains below come from one sample, sequenced in a study of T cells after yellow fever vaccination. Via MiXCR, TCRdb re-called the 5' RACE reads, giving one row per CDR3 protein. The sample holds under 250,000 distinct CDR3 sequences; approximately 3.2% are singletons and the top ten take around 3%. Material: CD4+ T cells sorted from PBMCs, obtained 10 days after the yellow fever booster vaccination. The receptors derive from a man aged 18 to 29 who received the YFV17D yellow fever vaccine.

This clonotype was picked up many times. The V call is TRBV12-3 or TRBV12-4, the J call TRBJ2-1; D gene ambiguous. The V end was cut by 2 bases, the J end by 13 bases, with 18 bases between. The CDR3 length is 14 residues. CDR3 residues: CASSLPHQTPSQFF. In DNA form, the CDR3 reads TGTGCCAGCAGTTTACCCCACCAGACACCTAGTCAGTTCTTC.

In its sample, this clonotype was seen many times. The V and J genes are TRBV12-5 and TRBJ2-3; no reliable D call. The V gene lost 5 bases and the J gene lost 0 bases, with 9 bases spanning the gap. Germline assignment: CDR1 LGHNT and CDR2 FRNRAP. This CDR3 spans 14 amino acids. CDR3 nucleotides: TGTGCTAGTGGTAGCCGATATAGCACAGATACGCAGTATTTT. It codes for CASGSRYSTDTQYF.

This clonotype was counted many times. This chain links TRBV7-2 with TRBJ1-6; D might be TRBD1 (6 bases). The germline CDR1 and CDR2 sequences are SGHTA and FQGNSA. V dropped 4 bases and J dropped 9 bases, with 13 bases sitting between them. The CDR3 sequence is 14 residues long. Here the CDR3 reads CASSWQGIFSPLHF. The CDR3 coding sequence is TGTGCCAGCAGCTGGCAGGGGATTTTTTCACCCCTCCACTTT.

This clonotype has at least ten counts. The chain is built from TRBV4-1 and TRBJ1-1; possible D gene TRBD1, 5 bases. Trimming stripped 2 bases from V and 1 base from J, with 8 bases between. The germline CDR1 and CDR2 sequences are MGHRA and YSYEKL. The CDR3 covers 14 residues. The CDR3 loop is CASSQYRTNTEAFF. The CDR3 coding sequence is TGCGCCAGCAGCCAATACAGGACGAACACTGAAGCTTTCTTT.

This chain connects TRBV11-3 to TRBJ2-1, with TRBD2 matching over 7 bases. Trimming at V came to 5 bases and at J to 8 bases, leaving 6 bases not matched to a gene. The CDR3 runs to 13 residues. CDR1 is SGHNT, CDR2 YENEEA, per germline. CDR3 in DNA: TGTGCCAGCAGCGCCAACCGGGAGGATGAGCAGTTCTTC. Translated: CASSANREDEQFF.

This clonotype was seen a few times. J is TRBJ2-6 and V is TRBV5-1; no firm D call. V lost 4 bases to trimming and J lost 0 bases, with 5 bases between them. Germline values: CDR1 SGHRS, CDR2 YFSETQ. The CDR3 has 14 residues. The CDR3 sequence is CASSISSGANVLTF. The CDR3 region has the DNA TGCGCCAGCAGCATTAGCTCTGGGGCCAACGTCCTGACTTTC.

Many counts were recorded for this clonotype. The V gene is TRBV24-1, the J gene TRBJ1-1; D remains ambiguous. The germline V gene encodes CDR1 KGHDR and CDR2 SFDVKD. CDR3 length: 15 residues. The V and J ends lost 0 bases and 1 base respectively, with 8 bases between them. Here the CDR3 DNA reads TGTGCCACCAGTGATTTGGACCCTTGGAACACTGAAGCTTTCTTT. It translates to CATSDLDPWNTEAFF.

This clonotype showed up just a few times. This chain links TRBV5-1 with TRBJ2-3; 8 positions agree with TRBD2. The ends lost 7 bases at V and 2 bases at J; junction bases unmatched: 6. Looked up from germline, CDR1 is SGHRS and CDR2 is YFSETQ. The CDR3 extends over 14 amino acids. The CDR3 protein is CASGGLADTDTQYF. CDR3 DNA: TGCGCCAGCGGTGGACTAGCCGACACAGATACGCAGTATTTT.

The table lists this clonotype with a few counts. V gene TRBV14 combines with J gene TRBJ1-1; D not resolved. The germline V and J ends were trimmed by 0 bases and 0 bases, with 11 bases remaining between them. The V gene's germline CDR1 is SGHDN and CDR2 FVKESK. The CDR3 has 16 amino acids. CDR3 in amino acids: CASSQEDWQLNTEAFF. In DNA, the CDR3 is TGTGCCAGCAGCCAAGAAGATTGGCAGTTGAACACTGAAGCTTTCTTT.

This clonotype was observed once. At one end, the junction sequence differs from germline, possibly due to a read error. The chain employs TRBV11-2 and TRBJ2-2; D might be TRBD2 (6 bases). This CDR3 comprises 14 residues. In germline, CDR1 is SGHAT, CDR2 FQNNGV. The DNA for the CDR3 is TGTGCCAGCAGCTTAGGAGGTCCCACCGGGGGGCTGTTTTTT. It codes for CASSLGGPTGGLFF.

There are a few counts of this clonotype. The chain links TRBV29-1 to TRBJ1-3, with D unresolved. This CDR3 region has 14 residues. Looked up from germline, CDR1 is SQVTM and CDR2 is ANQGSEA. V lost 5 bases, J lost 3 bases, and 14 bases lay in between. The CDR3: CSVRDPARGNTIYF. The DNA for the CDR3 is TGCAGCGTTCGAGATCCAGCCCGTGGAAACACCATATATTTT.

As regards this clonotype: This may come from a read error, since a much larger clone is one base off. The gene calls are TRBV3-1 and TRBJ2-5; D remains unclear. The germline CDR1 and CDR2 sequences are LGHDT and YNNKEL (reference sequence). Trimming stripped 1 base from V and 1 base from J, with 7 bases between. The CDR3 totals 14 residues. The CDR3 DNA is TGTGCCAGCAGCCAAGGGGGTACCCAAGAGACCCAGTACTTC. The encoded protein is CASSQGGTQETQYF.

This clonotype appeared a few times. The V call is TRBV4-2, the J call TRBJ2-3; a weak D match, TRBD2 (6 bases). Germline CDR1 LGHNA, CDR2 YNFKEQ. This CDR3 is 18 amino acids long. V was clipped by 1 base and J by 0 bases, with 17 bases between them. The CDR3 sequence: CASSQGDWAISSTDTQYF. In nucleotides, the CDR3 is TGTGCCAGCAGCCAAGGGGACTGGGCAATATCTAGCACAGATACGCAGTATTTT.